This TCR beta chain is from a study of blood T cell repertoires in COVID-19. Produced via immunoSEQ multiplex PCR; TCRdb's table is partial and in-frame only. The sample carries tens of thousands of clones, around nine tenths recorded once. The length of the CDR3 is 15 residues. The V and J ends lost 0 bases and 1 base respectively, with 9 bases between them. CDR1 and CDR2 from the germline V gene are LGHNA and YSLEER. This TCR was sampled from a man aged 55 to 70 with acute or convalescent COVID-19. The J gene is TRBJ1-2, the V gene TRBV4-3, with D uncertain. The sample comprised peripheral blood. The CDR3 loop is CASSQDRVGNYGYTF. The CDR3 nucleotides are TGCGCCAGCAGCCAAGACCGGGTGGGTAACTATGGCTACACCTTC.